These 23 T cell receptor beta chains share one sample of origin, sequenced in a study of blood T cell repertoires in COVID-19. This table comes from immunoSEQ multiplex PCR, and its TCRdb copy is limited to in-frame clones, with some not included. The sample carries around 150,000 clones, around 84% recorded once. The sequenced sample was peripheral blood. The receptors were gathered from a woman older than 75 with acute or convalescent COVID-19.

The chain uses TRBV19 and TRBJ2-5; possibly TRBD1 for D (5 bases). The germline V and J ends were trimmed by 3 bases and 2 bases, with 7 bases remaining between them. The CDR3 extends over 13 amino acids. CDR1 LNHDA and CDR2 SQIVND come from the germline V gene (reference sequence). The chain's CDR3 is CASSINRQETQYF. The CDR3 coding sequence is TGTGCCAGTAGTATTAACAGGCAAGAGACCCAGTACTTC. The complete variable domain, with remaining parts taken from reference TRBV19 and TRBJ2-5, reads DGGITQSPKYLFRKEGQNVTLSCEQNLNHDAMYWYRQDPGQGLRLIYYSQIVNDFQKGDIAEGYSVSREKKESFPLTVTSAQKNPTAFYLCASSINRQETQYFGPGTRLLVL.

This chain connects TRBV7-2 to TRBJ2-3; weak D call: TRBD2 (6 bases). CDR1 is SGHTA, CDR2 FQGNSA, per germline. CDR3 length: 15 residues. V lost 3 bases and J lost 3, with 13 bases in between. The CDR3 sequence is CASSFSGKETDTQYF. The CDR3, as DNA: TGTGCCAGCAGCTTTAGCGGTAAAGAAACAGATACGCAGTATTTT.

The rearrangement uses TRBV14 and TRBJ2-3, with unresolved D. V gave up 6 bases and J gave up 4 bases, with 11 bases separating them. This CDR3 has 13 residues. Germline loops: CDR1 SGHDN, CDR2 FVKESK. The chain's CDR3 is CASSWRRSDTQYF. The CDR3 DNA is TGTGCCAGCAGTTGGAGACGCTCAGATACGCAGTATTTT. Using reference TRBV14 and TRBJ2-3 for the parts outside the CDR3, the full variable domain is EAGVTQFPSHSVIEKGQTVTLRCDPISGHDNLYWYRRVMGKEIKFLLHFVKESKQDESGMPNNRFLAERTGGTYSTLKVQPAELEDSGVYFCASSWRRSDTQYFGPGTRLTVL.

V and J are TRBV5-1 and TRBJ2-7, with D possibly matching TRBD2 (7 bases). Trimming left V 1 base short and J 3 bases short, with 11 bases between. The CDR3 runs to 14 residues. Per germline, CDR1 SGHRS and CDR2 YFSETQ. The CDR3 bases are TGCGCCAGCAGCTTGCGGGGGGCGTTCTACGAGCAGTACTTC. Protein sequence: CASSLRGAFYEQYF.

This chain's CDR3 is CASSGPPGGTQYF. CDR3 coding DNA: TGTGCCAGCAGCGGACCCCCCGGAGGGACCCAGTACTTC. The V call is TRBV7-3, the J call TRBJ2-5, with TRBD2 as a possible D gene (5 bases). Deletions cut 5 bases from V and 7 bases from J, with 14 bases between. This CDR3 has 13 amino acids. Germline assignment: CDR1 SGHTA and CDR2 FQGTGA. Using reference TRBV7-3 and TRBJ2-5 for the parts outside the CDR3, the full variable domain is GAGVSQTPSNKVTEKGKYVELRCDPISGHTALYWYRQSLGQGPEFLIYFQGTGAADDSGLPNDRFFAVRPEGSVSTLKIQRTERGDSAVYLCASSGPPGGTQYFGPGTRLLVL.

The rearrangement joins TRBV7-3 to TRBJ2-1, with D maybe TRBD2 (6 bases). The V end lost 5 bases, the J end lost 0 bases, and 14 bases lay between the germline ends. The CDR3 loop spans 16 amino acids. Germline CDR1 SGHTA, CDR2 FQGTGA. As DNA, the CDR3 is TGTGCCAGCAGCCTATATGGGGGGAGCTCCTACAATGAGCAGTTCTTC. This gives the protein CASSLYGGSSYNEQFF. Looking up the rest from reference TRBV7-3 and TRBJ2-1 gives the full variable domain: GAGVSQTPSNKVTEKGKYVELRCDPISGHTALYWYRQSLGQGPEFLIYFQGTGAADDSGLPNDRFFAVRPEGSVSTLKIQRTERGDSAVYLCASSLYGGSSYNEQFFGPGTRLTVL.

This clone was counted between two and nine times. The CDR3 DNA reads TGTGCCAGCAGCCAAAGGACTGGTCTACAAGAGACCCAGTACTTC. It is translated as CASSQRTGLQETQYF. The V gene is TRBV14, the J gene TRBJ2-5, with TRBD2 as a possible D gene (5 bases). The CDR3 is 15 residues long. Germline V CDR1 and CDR2: SGHDN, FVKESK. V was cut by 2 bases and J by 2 bases, with 12 bases left in between.

V is TRBV27 and J is TRBJ2-4; D is unresolved. Germline CDR1 and CDR2: MNHEY and SMNVEV (reference sequence). This CDR3 has 15 residues. The germline V and J ends were trimmed by 6 bases and 0 bases, with 12 bases remaining between them. The CDR3 coding sequence is TGTGCCAGCAGCCCTCCCCTACTAGCCAAAAACATTCAGTACTTC. Amino acid sequence: CASSPPLLAKNIQYF.

Regarding this clone: The identical CDR3 is also encoded by other nucleotide sequences in the sample. J is TRBJ2-7 and V is TRBV18; no clear D. The germline V gene encodes CDR1 KGHSH and CDR2 LQKENI. Trimming removed 3 bases at V and 0 bases at J, with 3 bases between. The length of the CDR3 is 12 residues. The CDR3 reads CASSPSSYEQYF. DNA for the CDR3: TGTGCCAGCTCACCTAGCTCCTACGAGCAGTACTTC.

The V gene is TRBV10-3, the J gene TRBJ1-6, with no clear D. This CDR3 has 13 amino acids. Germline V gene lookup returns CDR1 ENHRY and CDR2 SYGVKD. The V and J ends lost 4 bases and 5 bases respectively, with 6 bases between them. The CDR3 region is CAISGQNNSPLHF. In nucleotides, the CDR3 is TGTGCCATCAGTGGGCAGAATAATTCACCCCTCCACTTT.

The chain carries TRBV2 and TRBJ2-1; TRBD2 matches at 8 bases. This CDR3 is 15 amino acids long. Germline loops: CDR1 SNHLY, CDR2 FYNNEI. J was trimmed by 6 bases and V by 2 bases; bases with no gene match: 6. The DNA of the CDR3 is TGTGCCAGCAGTGAATTAGGACTAGCAGTCAATGAGCAGTTCTTC. Protein: CASSELGLAVNEQFF.

This clone has only a few counts. The CDR3 reads CASSEDRDTEAFF. As DNA, the CDR3 is TGTGCCAGCAGTGAAGACAGAGACACTGAAGCTTTCTTT. The V and J genes are TRBV25-1 and TRBJ1-1; D is perhaps TRBD1 (5 bases). Per the germline V gene, CDR1 is MGHDK and CDR2 is SYGVNS. V was trimmed by 2 bases and J by 3 bases, leaving 7 bases between them. This CDR3 is 13 amino acids long.

The rearrangement joins TRBV6-1 to TRBJ1-3; the D is unclear. V gave up 3 bases and J gave up 0 bases, with 6 bases separating them. The CDR3 runs to 14 residues. Germline V gene data show CDR1 as MNHNS and CDR2 as SASEGT. CDR3 sequence: CASSESLSGNTIYF. CDR3 in DNA: TGTGCCAGCAGTGAGTCCCTCTCTGGAAACACCATATATTTT.

The chain links TRBV7-9 to TRBJ1-1; D remains ambiguous. With 5 bases removed from V and 8 bases from J, the gap between germline ends came to 9 bases. The length of the CDR3 is 11 residues. Germline V gene data show CDR1 as SEHNR and CDR2 as FQNEAQ (reference sequence). In DNA, the CDR3 is TGTGCCAGCAGCCGTGAGGCCGAAGCTTTCTTT. This translates into CASSREAEAFF.

J is TRBJ2-7 and V is TRBV28; weak D call: TRBD2 (6 bases). Germline V gene data show CDR1 as MDHEN and CDR2 as SYDVKM. The CDR3 spans 17 residues. With 6 bases removed from V and 1 base from J, the gap between germline ends came to 22 bases. The CDR3 DNA follows: TGTGCCAGCAGCCAAATAGGCCGGGACTGGGGGTCCTACGAGCAGTACTTC. Its translation: CASSQIGRDWGSYEQYF.

The chain recombines TRBV18 with TRBJ2-3; perhaps TRBD2 as D (6 bases). V shed 2 bases and J shed 3 bases, with 12 bases lying between them. The germline V gene encodes CDR1 KGHSH and CDR2 LQKENI. The CDR3 has 15 residues. CDR3 in DNA: TGTGCCAGCTCACCATCGCATCGGGGGACAGATACGCAGTATTTT. Protein product: CASSPSHRGTDTQYF.

The genes are TRBV11-2 and TRBJ2-1; 13 nucleotides agree with TRBD2. V lost 5 bases to trimming and J lost 9 bases; unmatched junction nucleotides: 10. This CDR3 comprises 16 residues. From germline, CDR1 is SGHAT and CDR2 FQNNGV. CDR3 loop: CASSLTSGRNGGEQFF. The CDR3 nucleotides are TGTGCCAGCAGCCTGACTAGCGGGAGGAACGGCGGTGAGCAGTTCTTC.

This clone has just one count. The V gene is TRBV5-1, the J gene TRBJ2-7, with 11 bases fitting TRBD1. V dropped 4 bases and J dropped 2; count of bases not matched to a gene: 11. Germline V gives CDR1 SGHRS, CDR2 YFSETQ. The CDR3 contains 17 residues. CDR3 nucleotides: TGCGCCAGCAGCCTGGCCGGGACAGGGGGTATACCCTACGAGCAGTACTTC. Encoded protein: CASSLAGTGGIPYEQYF.

This clone was counted a single time. The gene calls are TRBV7-9 and TRBJ2-1, with TRBD2 identical over 7 bases. This CDR3 comprises 15 residues. The J segment lost 6 bases and the V segment lost 4 bases, leaving 9 bases of the junction unmatched. Germline CDR1 SEHNR, CDR2 FQNEAQ (reference sequence). For the CDR3, the DNA is TGTGCCAGCAGCTCACTAGGGGAGGGGCTCAATGAGCAGTTCTTC. Translating it yields CASSSLGEGLNEQFF.

This chain links TRBV3-1 (or the pseudogene TRBV3-2) with TRBJ2-7; D unresolved. Trimming removed 7 bases from V and 1 base from J, with 17 bases in between. The CDR3 covers 15 residues. Germline CDR1 is LGHDT and CDR2 is YNNKEL (reference sequence). The CDR3 DNA reads TGTGCCAGCACACCTACTACCGAGGAATCCTACGAGCAGTACTTC. Protein sequence: CASTPTTEESYEQYF.

J is TRBJ1-6 and V is TRBV12-5; D gene ambiguous. The V gene's germline CDR1 is LGHNT and CDR2 FRNRAP. Trimming removed 5 bases at V and 6 bases at J, with 17 bases between. CDR3 length: 16 residues. CDR3 DNA: TGTGCTAGTGGTCCGGGAATGGGTTGGGGTAATTCACCCCTCCACTTT. Protein: CASGPGMGWGNSPLHF.

The V gene is TRBV2, the J gene TRBJ1-2; D remains ambiguous. The CDR3 is 13 residues long. Germline CDR1 reads SNHLY; CDR2 reads FYNNEI. Trimming stripped 2 bases from V and 8 bases from J, with 12 bases between. CDR3 sequence (DNA): TGTGCCAGCAGTGAAATTGGGCCCGGCGGCTACACCTTC. Translated: CASSEIGPGGYTF.

V is TRBV10-2 and J is TRBJ2-5; perhaps TRBD2 as D (5 bases). Germline CDR1 reads WSHSY; CDR2 reads SAAADI. The CDR3 consists of 11 residues. The V and J ends lost 6 bases and 4 bases respectively, with 6 bases between them. The CDR3 nucleotides read TGCGCCAGCAGCCGGGGAGAGACCCAGTACTTC. The encoded protein is CASSRGETQYF.